The 19 T cell receptor beta chains reported below all come from one sample, sequenced in a study of OX40 agonist ivuxolimab in advanced cancers. Using immunoSEQ multiplex PCR, the repertoire was profiled, and TCRdb retains in-frame clones only, with some absent. This sample has about 83,000 clones, with less than 90% found just once. The sequences come from CD4+ or CD8+ T cells sorted from blood, collected in a trial of the OX40 agonist ivuxolimab. These receptors all come from an adult with an advanced solid tumor such as melanoma, head and neck, liver or kidney cancer.

The chain couples TRBV6-5 to TRBJ2-3; either TRBD1 or TRBD2 may fit D (5 bases each). The CDR3 totals 14 residues. Germline V lookup: CDR1 MNHEY, CDR2 SVGAGI. Trimming stripped 7 bases from V and 1 base from J, with 12 bases between. The CDR3 spells CASTRDARTDTQYF. The CDR3 region has the DNA TGTGCCAGCACCCGGGACGCTCGCACAGATACGCAGTATTTT.

This sequence joins TRBV30 and TRBJ1-2; D possibly corresponds to TRBD1 (5 bases). The germline CDR1 and CDR2 sequences are GTSNPN and SVGIG (reference sequence). The length of the CDR3 is 16 residues. Deletions cut 0 bases from V and 2 bases from J, with 16 bases between. CDR3 loop: CAWSVLTGRGNYGYTF. The DNA of the CDR3 is TGTGCCTGGAGTGTACTCACCGGTCGGGGGAACTATGGCTACACCTTC. The whole variable domain, remainder taken from reference TRBV30 and TRBJ1-2, is SQTIHQWPATLVQPVGSPLSLECTVEGTSNPNLYWYRQAAGRGLQLLFYSVGIGQISSEVPQNLSASRPQDRQFILSSKKLLLSDSGFYLCAWSVLTGRGNYGYTFGSGTRLTVV.

This chain uses TRBV27 with TRBJ2-7; 9 nucleotides match TRBD1. This CDR3 spans 15 amino acids. V dropped 3 bases and J dropped 4; count of bases not matched to a gene: 7. The germline gives CDR1 MNHEY, CDR2 SMNVEV (reference sequence). For the CDR3, the DNA is TGTGCCAGCAGTTTGGGTACAGGGGGCGGGTACGAGCAGTACTTC. It specifies CASSLGTGGGYEQYF.

V gene TRBV6-6 combines with J gene TRBJ2-7; TRBD2 is a possible D gene (6 bases). The germline V and J ends were trimmed by 4 bases and 0 bases, with 10 bases remaining between them. The V gene's germline CDR1 is MNHNY and CDR2 SVGAGI (reference sequence). This CDR3 region has 14 residues. The chain's CDR3 is CASSSGSFSYEQYF. CDR3 nucleotide sequence: TGTGCCAGCAGTTCCGGGAGCTTCTCCTACGAGCAGTACTTC.

The chain uses TRBV5-6 and TRBJ2-3; TRBD2 aligns across 8 bases. Germline-derived CDR1 and CDR2 are SGHDT and YYEEEE. The CDR3 contains 15 residues. V lost 4 bases, J lost 6 bases, and 10 bases stayed unmatched. The CDR3 sequence is CASSQKRGTVDTQYF. CDR3 nucleotides: TGTGCCAGCAGCCAAAAGCGGGGGACCGTTGATACGCAGTATTTT.

This clone came up once. The genes are TRBV7-6 and TRBJ1-5; TRBD1 aligns across 8 bases. Losses at the gene ends were 5 bases for V and 2 bases for J; bases not matched to a gene: 8. CDR1 is SGHVS, CDR2 FNYEAQ, per germline. The CDR3 has 16 residues. This chain's CDR3 is CASSPRTGNGNQPQHF. For the CDR3, the DNA is TGTGCCAGCAGCCCCCGGACAGGGAATGGCAATCAGCCCCAGCATTTT.

The J gene is TRBJ2-3, the V gene TRBV7-2; D remains unclear. The V and J ends lost 2 bases and 1 base respectively, with 7 bases between them. Germline V gene lookup returns CDR1 SGHTA and CDR2 FQGNSA. CDR3 length equals 14 residues. CDR3 nucleotide sequence: TGTGCCAGCAGCTTATCGGCCGGCACAGATACGCAGTATTTT. Protein: CASSLSAGTDTQYF.

This clone was recorded once. CDR3 amino acids: CAISGSGSYNEQFF. For the CDR3, the DNA is TGTGCCATCTCGGGGTCAGGGTCCTACAATGAGCAGTTCTTC. The chain employs TRBV6-5 and TRBJ2-1; D could derive from TRBD1 or TRBD2 (5 bases each). Between the trimmed V and J ends, which lost 10 bases and 1 base, there was a span of 14 bases. This CDR3 is 14 amino acids long. CDR1 MNHEY and CDR2 SVGAGI come from the germline V gene.

The chain recombines TRBV2 with TRBJ2-3; no firm D call. The germline CDR1 and CDR2 sequences are SNHLY and FYNNEI. V was shortened by 4 bases and J by 1 base, with 15 bases between the two germline ends. The CDR3 spans 16 residues. The CDR3 sequence is CASSGSGGPGTDTQYF. In DNA form, the CDR3 reads TGTGCCAGCAGTGGATCGGGCGGACCAGGCACAGATACGCAGTATTTT.

The chain is built from TRBV7-2 and TRBJ2-5; no definite D call. The J call is uncertain, as TRBJ2-7 better fits the DNA end. This CDR3 region has 12 residues. The germline V gene has CDR1 SGHTA and CDR2 FQGNSA. As DNA, the CDR3 is TGTGCCAGCAGCTTGGTAGGCTACGAGCAGTACTTC. Protein product: CASSLVGYEQYF.

The gene calls are TRBV7-6 and TRBJ2-5, with TRBD1 matching over 7 bases. This CDR3 is 16 amino acids long. The trim removed 5 bases at V and 0 bases at J, leaving 9 bases unmatched. Germline V lookup: CDR1 SGHVS, CDR2 FNYEAQ. CDR3 nucleotide sequence: TGTGCCAGCAGCAAGACGACAGGGAGCTACCAAGAGACCCAGTACTTC. Its translation: CASSKTTGSYQETQYF. Using reference TRBV7-6 and TRBJ2-5 for the parts outside the CDR3, the full variable domain is GAGVSQSPRYKVTKRGQDVALRCDPISGHVSLYWYRQALGQGPEFLTYFNYEAQQDKSGLPNDRFSAERPEGSISTLTIQRTEQRDSAMYRCASSKTTGSYQETQYFGPGTRLLVL.

This rearrangement joins TRBV10-3 to TRBJ2-6; 9 bases line up with TRBD1. The CDR3 runs to 18 residues. Germline trimming cut 4 bases from V and 2 bases from J; bases unmatched to any gene: 9. From germline, CDR1 is ENHRY and CDR2 SYGVKD. CDR3 DNA: TGTGCCATCAGTGGCGACAGGGGGACAACGGCTGGGGCCAACGTCCTGACTTTC. This encodes CAISGDRGTTAGANVLTF.

V and J are TRBV7-9 and TRBJ1-4; the D is unclear. There are 14 residues in the CDR3. Germline assignment: CDR1 SEHNR and CDR2 FQNEAQ (reference sequence). V was pared by 1 base and J by 4 bases, with 7 bases between. CDR3 sequence: CASSLGGFNEKLFF. CDR3 DNA sequence: TGTGCCAGCAGCTTAGGCGGATTTAATGAAAAACTGTTTTTT. Full variable domain (outside the CDR3, taken from reference TRBV7-9 and TRBJ1-4): DTGVSQNPRHKITKRGQNVTFRCDPISEHNRLYWYRQTLGQGPEFLTYFQNEAQLEKSRLLSDRFSAERPKGSFSTLEIQRTEQGDSAMYLCASSLGGFNEKLFFGSGTQLSVL.

This clone has a single count. This CDR3 is CASSAGGSGGYEQYF. The CDR3 coding sequence is TGTGCCAGCAGCGCCGGGGGAAGCGGGGGCTACGAGCAGTACTTC. The V gene is TRBV7-2, the J gene TRBJ2-7, with TRBD2 matching over 8 bases. CDR3 size: 15 residues. The germline gives CDR1 SGHTA, CDR2 FQGNSA. The V segment lost 5 bases and the J segment 3 bases; nucleotides outside the gene matches: 9.

The V gene is TRBV7-8, the J gene TRBJ1-1; D not resolved. The V gene's germline CDR1 is SGHVS and CDR2 FQNEAQ. The CDR3 has 13 residues. Between the trimmed V and J ends, which lost 1 base and 1 base, there was a span of 4 bases. CDR3 bases: TGTGCCAGCAGCTTAGTCACGAACACTGAAGCTTTCTTT. Translation: CASSLVTNTEAFF.

V and J are TRBV25-1 and TRBJ2-7; maybe TRBD2 (6 bases). Germline V lookup: CDR1 MGHDK, CDR2 SYGVNS. V lost 4 bases and J 2 bases, leaving 15 bases between the germline ends. This CDR3 has 15 residues. Written as DNA, the CDR3 is TGTGCCAGCAGTGGGGGTCCGGGGGTCACCTACGAGCAGTACTTC. This translates into CASSGGPGVTYEQYF.

The chain couples TRBV27 to TRBJ1-1, with a weak D call TRBD1 (5 bases). This CDR3 spans 15 amino acids. From germline, CDR1 is MNHEY and CDR2 SMNVEV (reference sequence). V was shortened by 0 bases and J by 5 bases, with 13 bases between the two germline ends. CDR3 residues: CASSLSQGLLTEAFF. CDR3 nucleotide sequence: TGTGCCAGCAGTTTATCTCAGGGCTTGTTGACTGAAGCTTTCTTT.

This sequence joins TRBV7-2 and TRBJ1-1; tentatively, D is TRBD1 (5 bases). Germline V CDR1 and CDR2: SGHTA, FQGNSA. The CDR3 consists of 14 residues. The ends were cut back, 0 bases at V and 7 bases at J, with 12 bases in the middle. CDR3 sequence reads: CASSLAGQGLEAFF. Here the CDR3 DNA reads TGTGCCAGCAGCTTAGCGGGGCAGGGCCTTGAAGCTTTCTTT. The full variable domain, completed using reference TRBV7-2 and TRBJ1-1, is GAGVSQSPSNKVTEKGKDVELRCDPISGHTALYWYRQSLGQGLEFLIYFQGNSAPDKSGLPSDRFSAERTGGSVSTLTIQRTQQEDSAVYLCASSLAGQGLEAFFGQGTRLTVV.

The V and J genes are TRBV19 and TRBJ2-2, with TRBD1 as a possible D gene (5 bases). Trimming left V 7 bases short and J 1 base short, with 10 bases between. This CDR3 region has 14 residues. The germline CDR1 and CDR2 sequences are LNHDA and SQIVND (reference sequence). CDR3 DNA: TGTGCCAGTACTGACCAGGGGAACACCGGGGAGCTGTTTTTT. It yields the protein CASTDQGNTGELFF.